This T cell receptor (beta chain) was sequenced in a study of T cell repertoires in aging, cancer and after chemotherapy. Amplification of TCR beta used genomic DNA extracted from peripheral blood. The CDR3 consists of 15 residues. Germline CDR1 reads LNHDA; CDR2 reads SQIVND (reference sequence). The junction had 11 bases not matched to a gene; V was cut back by 4 bases and J by 8 bases. TRB rearrangements spanning V, D and J were amplified using mixed TRB-A/B primers. One entry per CDR3 protein results from TCRdb running MiXCR on the multiplex PCR reads. There are over a thousand distinct CDR3 sequences in the sample; 35% to 40% occur only once, and 51% lies in the top ten.

The specimen was blood. The receptor comes from a human donor with a solid tumor. This rearrangement joins TRBV19 to TRBJ1-2, with TRBD1 matching over 9 bases. Here the CDR3 reads CASSKAEDRGFGYTF. The CDR3 coding sequence is TGTGCCAGTAGTAAAGCGGAGGACAGGGGTTTCGGCTACACCTTC.